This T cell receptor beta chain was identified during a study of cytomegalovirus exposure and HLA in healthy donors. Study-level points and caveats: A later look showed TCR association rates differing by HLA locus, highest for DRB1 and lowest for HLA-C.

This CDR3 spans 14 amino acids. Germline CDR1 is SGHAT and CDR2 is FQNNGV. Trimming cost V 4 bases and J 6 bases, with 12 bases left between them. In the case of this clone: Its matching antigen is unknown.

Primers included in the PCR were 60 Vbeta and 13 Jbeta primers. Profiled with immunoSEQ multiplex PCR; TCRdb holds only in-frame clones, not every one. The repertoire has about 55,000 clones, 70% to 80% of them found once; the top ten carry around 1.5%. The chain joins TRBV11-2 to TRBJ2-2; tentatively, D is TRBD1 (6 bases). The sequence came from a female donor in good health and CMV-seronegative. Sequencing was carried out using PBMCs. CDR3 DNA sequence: TGTGCCAGCAGCTCTACAGGGTTAGCCGGGGAGCTGTTTTTT. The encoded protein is CASSSTGLAGELFF.